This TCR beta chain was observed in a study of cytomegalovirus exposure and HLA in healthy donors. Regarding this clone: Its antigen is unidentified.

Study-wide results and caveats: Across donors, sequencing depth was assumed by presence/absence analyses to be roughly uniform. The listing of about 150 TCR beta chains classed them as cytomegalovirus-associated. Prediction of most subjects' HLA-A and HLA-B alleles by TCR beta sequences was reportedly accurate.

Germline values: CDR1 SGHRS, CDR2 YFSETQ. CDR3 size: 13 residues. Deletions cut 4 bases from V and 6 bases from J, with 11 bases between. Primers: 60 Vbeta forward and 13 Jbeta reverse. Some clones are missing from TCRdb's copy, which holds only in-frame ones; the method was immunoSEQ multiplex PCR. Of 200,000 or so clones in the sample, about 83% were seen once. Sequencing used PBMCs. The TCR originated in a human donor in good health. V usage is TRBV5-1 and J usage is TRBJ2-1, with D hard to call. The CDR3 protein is CASSVTPGNEQFF. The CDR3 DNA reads TGCGCCAGCAGCGTGACGCCGGGCAATGAGCAGTTCTTC. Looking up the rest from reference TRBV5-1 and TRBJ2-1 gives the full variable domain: KAGVTQTPRYLIKTRGQQVTLSCSPISGHRSVSWYQQTPGQGLQFLFEYFSETQRNKGNFPGRFSGRQFSNSRSEMNVSTLELGDSALYLCASSVTPGNEQFFGPGTRLTVL.